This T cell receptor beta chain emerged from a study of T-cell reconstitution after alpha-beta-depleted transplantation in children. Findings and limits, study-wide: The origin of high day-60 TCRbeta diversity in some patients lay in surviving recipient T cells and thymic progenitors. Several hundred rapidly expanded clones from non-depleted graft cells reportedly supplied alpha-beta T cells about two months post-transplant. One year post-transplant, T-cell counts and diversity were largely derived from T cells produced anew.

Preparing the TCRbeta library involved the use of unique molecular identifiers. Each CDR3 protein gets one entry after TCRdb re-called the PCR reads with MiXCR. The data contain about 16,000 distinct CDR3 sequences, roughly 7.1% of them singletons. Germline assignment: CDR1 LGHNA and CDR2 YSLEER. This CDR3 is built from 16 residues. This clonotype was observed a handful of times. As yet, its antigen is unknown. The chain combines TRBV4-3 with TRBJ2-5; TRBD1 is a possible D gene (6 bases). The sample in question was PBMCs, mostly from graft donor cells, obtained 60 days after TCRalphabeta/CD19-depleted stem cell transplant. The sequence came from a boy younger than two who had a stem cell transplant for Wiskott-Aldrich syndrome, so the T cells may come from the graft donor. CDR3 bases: TGCTGGCGCAGAGATACAGGGCACTGGATCCAAGAGACCCAGTACTTC. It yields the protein CWRRDTGHWIQETQYF.